Included here is one T cell receptor beta chain sequence, with context. It lacks a known antigen. Nothing much larger sits one base from this clone, and base qualities are not available. The sample comes from a study of cytotoxic CD8 clonotypes in ibrutinib-treated CLL (dated by TCRdb to about 2021). Looking at the study overall: The cohort included around 15 treatment-naive and 11 to 12 relapsed/refractory patients; around 17 were IGHV unmutated. Responses were partial in around 25 patients and complete in 2; after median approximately 69 months follow-up, roughly 15 stayed in remission and about twelve progressed. Response samples were obtained after a median of approximately twelve months of treatment, with a range of about 6 to 40 months. On average, each sample had about 250,000 productive templates and 94,082 productive rearrangements. Of the approximately 86 participants in the trial, about 25 had longitudinal samples available. Cryopreserved peripheral blood mononuclear cells were collected at three points: before therapy, at response, and at either sustained remission or disease progression. Overall results and qualifications from the work: At baseline, clonality was higher than in age-matched healthy donors and showed a strong correlation with circulating CD8+ T-cell counts. Public clonotypes were found to be uncommon and were observed to contract or remain stable during treatment; the increase in clonality was shown to reflect expansion of private clonotypes at ibrutinib response. Clonality rose at ibrutinib response, remained stable during sustained remission, and dropped back toward baseline at progression. Lymph node repertoires were not examined, and the timing of sampling was not matched between patients in sustained remission and those whose disease progressed.

The goal of deep resolution MiSeq sequencing was a depth between 1 in 1 million and 1 in 200,000 T cells, and coverage averaged 10x per clonotype. TCR beta libraries were generated with the immunoSEQ hsTCRB Kit. The original methods were these. Data were analyzed with ImmunoSEQ Data Assistant and ImmunoSEQ Analyzer, with V, D and J genes assigned per IMGT definitions. Clonality was computed as one minus normalized Shannon entropy of productive rearrangement frequencies, ranging from 0 to 1. Only overrepresented clonotypes making up at least 0.05% of the repertoire of each patient were included in the public clonotype analysis. Some twelve repertoires from age-matched healthy donors, obtained from immuneACCESS, served as clonality controls. TCRdb's version of the immuneACCESS table is confined to in-frame rearrangements and falls short of the full clone set. An unresolved V gene accounts for under half of the shortfall where checked; the remainder is of unknown origin. That table gives V, J and clone size, and the DNA gave D and trimming. The sample records some 300,000 clones, roughly 79% of which are singletons. The ten largest account for 6.5% to 8.5% of the sample.

Roughly 2 micrograms of genomic DNA were extracted from cryopreserved PBMCs for TCR beta library preparation. Longitudinal blood samples from CLL patients on ibrutinib monotherapy were analyzed using high-throughput TCR beta sequencing. Patients were enrolled in a phase 2 open-label single-center ibrutinib monotherapy trial. The source is a human donor with chronic lymphocytic leukemia. This specimen consisted of PBMCs, obtained before ibrutinib treatment.

The DNA sequence follows: TGTGCCAGCAGCTTAGAGATTAGCGGGTCCTACGAGCAGTACTTC. The encoded protein is CASSLEISGSYEQYF. The sequence links TRBV7-8 to TRBJ2-7, and TRBD2 aligns with 7 junction nucleotides. V lost 1 base and J lost 1 base, and the count of bases not matched to a germline gene is 4. CDR1 and CDR2, per the germline V gene, are SGHVS and FQNEAQ. The CDR3 contains 15 residues, cysteine and phenylalanine counted. Only the CDR3 portion is preserved as DNA: 45 bases, with reading frame beginning at the first base.